The entry below describes one TCR beta chain. Its antigen remains unidentified. V was shortened by 3 bases and J by 3 bases, with 6 bases between the two germline ends. The CDR3 has 12 amino acids. The germline gives CDR1 MNHNS, CDR2 SASEGT. Here immunoSEQ multiplex PCR was the method, and the copy in TCRdb shows in-frame clones only, minus some. Of fewer than 80,000 clones listed, roughly 84% are singletons. This entry belongs to a study of T cell clones after liver transplantation. Study overall: Tolerance: complete withdrawal held at least one year, liver enzymes staying within twice normal. Draws occurred before transplant, before withdrawal, and after complete or failed withdrawal. Study-wide results and limits: A larger donor-reactive than third-party decline suggested partial antigen-specific deletion.

This receptor was obtained from a human patient who received a liver transplant. Some T cells may trace back to the graft donor. The V and J genes are TRBV6-1 and TRBJ2-7; D is ambiguous. Sequencing used CD4+ T cells from blood, obtained less than 50 months after liver transplant. CDR3 loop: CASSDRGYEQYF. For the CDR3, the DNA is TGTGCCAGCAGTGACCGCGGCTACGAGCAGTACTTC.